This T cell receptor beta chain was sequenced in a study of molecular identifiers for immune sequencing clone quantification (dated by TCRdb to 2017 to 2018). Notes on the research overall: For a replicate experiment, RNA from roughly 20,000 or 100,000 naive CD8 T cells was divided into five aliquots, and four of the five aliquots were sequenced. CD8 T cells were used in a methods study to benchmark molecular-identifier clustering-based TCR repertoire sequencing (MIDCIRS) and TCR RNA copy counting. What the authors observed across the whole study: Highly expanded clone sizes could be underestimated because identical TCR molecules may share a barcode. In CMV-specific effector cells, clones with more than 20 RNA copies accounted for over 98% of molecules, whereas in naive cells such clones accounted for under 1%. Even against a background of one million naive CD8 T cells, spiked-in Jurkat TCR RNA amounting to a single cell's worth was reported to be detectable. Without barcode sub-clustering, chimeric consensus sequences inflated TCR diversity; chimeras reached as high as 47%. Naive libraries contained spiked-in Jurkat TCR RNA (approximately nine copies' worth), which is not part of the donor repertoire. Modeling indicated approximately 2.7 TCR RNA copies recovered per cell, compared with around 11 by digital PCR, which implies a capture efficiency of 25% to 35%.

V gives up 4 bases and J gives up 9 bases, and the segment between their germline ends measures 11 bases. The CDR3 covers 12 residues, taking in both the cysteine and the phenylalanine. The kept DNA is CDR3 alone, 36 bases in frame from the first base. The germline V gene gives CDR1 as SGHRS and CDR2 as YFSETQ. Libraries of naive CD8 T cells were built from approximately 20,000 to 1,000,000 sorted cells, with 10%, 30% or 50% of the purified RNA used. Naive CD8 T cells, defined as CD8+CD4-CCR7+CD45RA+, were FACS-sorted into RLT Plus buffer on a BD FACSAria II. Detection sensitivity was tested by spiking Jurkat RNA equal to approximately 9 TCR copies' worth into samples containing roughly 19,000-1,000,000 naive CD8 T cells. CD8 T cells were enriched with RosetteSep CD8+ T Cell Enrichment Cocktail and Ficoll-Paque, followed by ACK red cell lysis. About this clonotype itself: Its antigen remains undetermined. No qualities accompany the bases; no much larger clone lies one base away.

Receptor amplification or capture employed PCR. Instrument on record: NextSeq 500. Bulk TCR libraries were generated as previously described, with the TCR primers listed in Table S5 used. Purification of total RNA was performed with the Qiagen AllPrep DNA/RNA kit. Before any analysis, reads coming from multiple sequencing runs of the same library were combined into one pool. Per the original workflow: Only reads with exact TCR constant sequence were kept, trimmed to 150 nt, and grouped by their 12-nt molecular barcodes. Reads within each barcode group were sub-clustered using a 15% Levenshtein threshold, and quality-weighted consensus sequences were constructed for each RNA molecule. Non-functional sequences were removed, as were lower-count sequences one edit away from another. Based on fitting two negative binomial distributions, any barcode sub-cluster with under 20% of the maximum read count was discarded. TCRdb reworked the public reads: Q25 trimming with fastp, MiXCR clone assembly, productive beta chains retained. Each entry merges the rows of one CDR3 protein and shows their most common DNA and genes. What appears here as the V and J calls and clone size reflects TCRdb's work, not the paper's. The sample yields about 630,000 distinct CDR3 sequences; 25% were counted once. About 0.73% of the sample is in the top ten clones.

This TCR was sampled from a human donor in good health. Some libraries in this study had Jurkat cell RNA spiked in. The sequence joins TRBV5-1 to TRBJ2-1; perhaps TRBD2 is the D gene, with 5 bases matching. The source material was naive CD8+ T cells from blood, with Jurkat cell RNA spiked in. Sample cell subset or site, as interpreted from the label and publication: FACS-sorted CD8+CD4-CCR7+CD45RA+ naive T cells. The DNA reads as follows: TGCGCCAGCAGCCCCGACCGGGGTGAGCAGTTCTTC. This yields the protein CASSPDRGEQFF.